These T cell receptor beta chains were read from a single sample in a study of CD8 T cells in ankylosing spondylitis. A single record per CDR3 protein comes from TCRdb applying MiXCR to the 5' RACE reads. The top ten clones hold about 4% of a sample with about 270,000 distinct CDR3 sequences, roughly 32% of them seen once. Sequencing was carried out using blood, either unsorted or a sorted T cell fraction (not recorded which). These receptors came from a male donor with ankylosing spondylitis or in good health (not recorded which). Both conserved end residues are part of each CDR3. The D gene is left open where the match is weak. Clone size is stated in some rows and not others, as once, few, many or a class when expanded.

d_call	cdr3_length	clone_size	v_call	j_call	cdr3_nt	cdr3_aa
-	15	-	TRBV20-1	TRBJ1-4	TGCAGTGCTAAACCCGGCAGGGGTTTAGGTGAAAAACTGTTTTTT	CSAKPGRGLGEKLFF
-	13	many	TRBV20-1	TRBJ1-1	TGCAGTGCTAGGGTAAAGTGGGACACTGAAGCTTTCTTT	CSARVKWDTEAFF
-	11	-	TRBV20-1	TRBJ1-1	TGCAAGGGGCAGGGAGGGTCTGAAGCTTTCTTT	CKGQGGSEAFF
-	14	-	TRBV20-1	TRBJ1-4	TGCAGTGCTAGAGATAACTGGGGACGGGAAAAACTGTTTTTT	CSARDNWGREKLFF
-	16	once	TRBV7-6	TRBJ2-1	TGTGCCAGCAGCTTAATGCCGGACGGGTCCTACAATGAGCAGTTCTTC	CASSLMPDGSYNEQFF
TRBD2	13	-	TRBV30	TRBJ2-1	TGTGCCTGGAGTGGAGCGGGGTTCAATGAGCAGTTCTTC	CAWSGAGFNEQFF
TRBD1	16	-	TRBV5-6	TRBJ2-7	TGTGCCAGCAGCTTGGGACAGGGTGCATCTTACTACGAGCAGTACTTC	CASSLGQGASYYEQYF
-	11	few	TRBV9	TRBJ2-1	TGTGCCAGCAGCGCCCCAGGGCGTCAGTTCTTC	CASSAPGRQFF
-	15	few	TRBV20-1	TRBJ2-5	TGCAGTGCCCTGTCCACGGGAGGGGGCCGGGAGACCCAGTACTTC	CSALSTGGGRETQYF
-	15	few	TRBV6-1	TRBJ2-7	TGTGCCAGCAGTGAGACACTAACGGGGCCTTACGAGCAGTACTTC	CASSETLTGPYEQYF
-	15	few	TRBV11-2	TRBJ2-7	TGTGCCAGCAGCTCGCCTCAGACAGGATTCTACGAGCAGTACTTC	CASSSPQTGFYEQYF
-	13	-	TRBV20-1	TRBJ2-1	TGCAGTGCCGCGGGGGCTTCCTACAATGAGGAGTTCTTC	CSAAGASYNEEFF
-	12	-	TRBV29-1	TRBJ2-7	TGCAGCGGGGGGGACAGAGCCTACGAGCAGTACTTC	CSGGDRAYEQYF
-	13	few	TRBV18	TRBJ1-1	TGTGCCAGCTCACCCACGGGGGGCACTGAAGCTTTCTTT	CASSPTGGTEAFF
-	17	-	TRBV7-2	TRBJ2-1	TGTGCCAGCAGCTTAGGGGGGGACCTCTTGTTAGTTGATGAGCAGTTCTTC	CASSLGGDLLLVDEQFF
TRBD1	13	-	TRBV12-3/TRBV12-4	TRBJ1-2	TGTGCCAGCGGACAGGGGGTAGGCTATGGCTACACCTTC	CASGQGVGYGYTF
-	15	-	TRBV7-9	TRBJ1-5	TGTGCCAGCAGCTTAATTGGAGTTCCCGTAAAGCCCCAGCATTTT	CASSLIGVPVKPQHF
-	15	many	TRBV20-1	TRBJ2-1	TGCAGTGCTCTCTCGGGACACAAGGTCTACAATGAGCAGTTCTTC	CSALSGHKVYNEQFF
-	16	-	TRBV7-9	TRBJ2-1	TGTGCCAGCACCCTCACCAGCGCCGAGGGTACAAATGAGCAGTTCTTC	CASTLTSAEGTNEQFF
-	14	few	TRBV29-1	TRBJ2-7	TGCAGCGTTGTAGTGGGGGGAGGAACCTACGAGCAGTACTTC	CSVVVGGGTYEQYF
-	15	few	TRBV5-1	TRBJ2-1	TGCGCCAGCAGCTTAGGCAGGAGCTCCTACAATGAGCAGTTCTTC	CASSLGRSSYNEQFF
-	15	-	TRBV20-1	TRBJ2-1	TGCAGTGCTAGAGATCCCCGGACAGTCGACAATGAGCAGTTCTTC	CSARDPRTVDNEQFF
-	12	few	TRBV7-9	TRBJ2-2	TGTGCCAGCAGCACAAGAGCCGGGGAGCTGTTTTTT	CASSTRAGELFF
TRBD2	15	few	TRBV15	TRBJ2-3	TGTGCCACCAGCAGAGAAAGCGGGGGGGCAGATACGCAGTATTTT	CATSRESGGADTQYF
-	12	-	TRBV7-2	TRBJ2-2	TGTGCCAGCAGGTCCCAAGTCGGGGAGCTGTTTTTT	CASRSQVGELFF
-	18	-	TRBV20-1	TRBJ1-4	TGCAGTGCTAGAGATCACTTCGGGGGCATTACAACTAATGAAAAACTGTTTTTT	CSARDHFGGITTNEKLFF
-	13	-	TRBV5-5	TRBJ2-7	TGTGCCAGCAGCTTAAGGGTTGGCGACGAGCAGTACTTC	CASSLRVGDEQYF
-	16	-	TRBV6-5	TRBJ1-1	TGTGCCAGCAGTTACCGCGGGTGGGGCAGGAACACTGAAGCTTTCTTT	CASSYRGWGRNTEAFF
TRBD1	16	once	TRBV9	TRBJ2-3	TGTGCCAGCAGCGTAGGAACAGGGGCGTTGGTGGATACGCAGTATTTT	CASSVGTGALVDTQYF
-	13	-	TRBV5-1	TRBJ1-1	TGCGCCAGCAGCCCAAACCCGGCCACTGAAGCTTTCTTT	CASSPNPATEAFF
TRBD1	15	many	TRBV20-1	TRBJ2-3	TGCAGTGCTAGATCCCCGGGACAGGGGACGGGTACGCAGTATTTT	CSARSPGQGTGTQYF
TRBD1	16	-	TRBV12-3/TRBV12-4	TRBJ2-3	TGTGCCAGCACCCCTGCAGGGACAGGGGCGTCAGATACGCAGTATTTT	CASTPAGTGASDTQYF
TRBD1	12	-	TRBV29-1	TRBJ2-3	TGCAGCGTTCAAGGGGGCTGGGATACGCAGTATTTT	CSVQGGWDTQYF
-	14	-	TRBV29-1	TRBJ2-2	TGCAGCGTTGAAGATCTAGCGAACACCGGGGAGCTGTTTTTT	CSVEDLANTGELFF
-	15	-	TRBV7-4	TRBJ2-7	TGTGCCAGCAGCTTTACGACCAAGCAGGTCCACGAGCAGTACTTC	CASSFTTKQVHEQYF
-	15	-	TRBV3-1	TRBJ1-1	TGTGCCAGCAGCCACCAGGGAACCCTGAACACTGAAGCTTTCTTT	CASSHQGTLNTEAFF
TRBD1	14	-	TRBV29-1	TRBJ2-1	TGCAGCGTTGAGACCCGGGACAGGGACTATGAGCAGTTCTTC	CSVETRDRDYEQFF
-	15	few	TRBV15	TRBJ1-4	TGTGCCACCAGCAGAGATTGGGCAGGTGGTGAAAAACTGTTTTTT	CATSRDWAGGEKLFF
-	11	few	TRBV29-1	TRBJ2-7	TGCAGCGCCTTTGCCCCCTACGAGCAGTACTTC	CSAFAPYEQYF
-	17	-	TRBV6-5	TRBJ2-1	TGTGCCAGCAGTTACCGCAGAGGGGACACCCCTTACAATGAGCAGTTCTTC	CASSYRRGDTPYNEQFF
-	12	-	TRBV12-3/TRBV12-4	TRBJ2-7	TGTGCCAGCAGTTTAGCCGAATACGAGCAGTACTTC	CASSLAEYEQYF
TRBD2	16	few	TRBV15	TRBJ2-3	TGTGCCACCAGCAGCGGGACTAGCGGGGCCCCTTATACGCAGTATTTT	CATSSGTSGAPYTQYF
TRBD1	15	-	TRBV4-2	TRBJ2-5	TGTGCCAGCAGCCAAATGACAGGGGGGTCAGAGACCCAGTACTTC	CASSQMTGGSETQYF
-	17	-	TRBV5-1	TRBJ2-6	TGCGCCAGCAGCTTGAACACAGTCCGAGTCGGGGCCAACGTCCTGACTTTC	CASSLNTVRVGANVLTF
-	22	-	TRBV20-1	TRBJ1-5	TGCAGTGCTAGAGATAAGGGGGAAACGGACAGCCGGGCGATATGGGGCAATCAGCCCCAGCATTTT	CSARDKGETDSRAIWGNQPQHF
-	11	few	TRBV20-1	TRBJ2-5	TGCAGTGCGCCGAGCTGGGTGACCCAGTACTTC	CSAPSWVTQYF
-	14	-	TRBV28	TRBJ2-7	TGTGCCAGCAGTTTATCCCGACGCACCTACGAGCAGTACTTC	CASSLSRRTYEQYF
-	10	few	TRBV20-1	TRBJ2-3	TGCAGTGCTAGAAGGACCCTGCAGTATTTT	CSARRTLQYF
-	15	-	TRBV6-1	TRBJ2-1	TGTGCCAGCAGGGAGGGACAACAAACCTACAATGAGCAGTTCTTC	CASREGQQTYNEQFF
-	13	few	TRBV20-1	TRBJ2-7	TGCAGTGCTGGAAGGGACGGCACCTACGAGCAGTACTTC	CSAGRDGTYEQYF
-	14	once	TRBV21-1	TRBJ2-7	TGTGCCAGCAGCCCTAAGGGGGAAACCTACGAGCAGTACTTC	CASSPKGETYEQYF
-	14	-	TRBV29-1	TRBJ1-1	TGCAGCGTTGAGGAGACGTCCCCAAACACTGAAGCTTTCTTT	CSVEETSPNTEAFF
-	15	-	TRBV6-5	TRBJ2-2	TGTGCCAGCAGTTTCGCCTGGGGGGACACCGGGGAGCTGTTTTTT	CASSFAWGDTGELFF
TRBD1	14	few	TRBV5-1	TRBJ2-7	TGCGCCAGCAGCCCGTGGGGACAGAACTACGAGCAGTACTTC	CASSPWGQNYEQYF
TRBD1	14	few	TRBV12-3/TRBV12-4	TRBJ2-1	TGTGCCAGCAGTTACGGGACAGCTTACAATGAGCAGTTCTTC	CASSYGTAYNEQFF
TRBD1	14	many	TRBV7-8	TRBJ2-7	TGTGCCAGCAGCTTTGGGACAGGGGCCTACGAGCAGTACTTC	CASSFGTGAYEQYF
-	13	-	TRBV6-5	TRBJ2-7	TGTGCCAGCAGTTACGGCTTAACCTACGAGCAGTACTTC	CASSYGLTYEQYF
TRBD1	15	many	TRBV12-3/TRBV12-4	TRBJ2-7	TGTGCCAGCAGTTTAAGGGGGACAGAAACCTACGAGCAGTACTTC	CASSLRGTETYEQYF